These 21 T cell receptor beta chains were all obtained from the same sample, sequenced in a study of OX40 agonist ivuxolimab in advanced cancers. Assay: immunoSEQ multiplex PCR; the TCRdb copy retains only in-frame clones and omits some. The sample includes roughly 50,000 clones, more than 75% of them seen just once. The specimen was CD4+ or CD8+ T cells sorted from blood, collected in a trial of the OX40 agonist ivuxolimab. The origin of the receptors is an adult with an advanced solid tumor such as melanoma, head and neck, liver or kidney cancer.

This chain links TRBV6-5 with TRBJ1-2, with a weak D call TRBD1 (6 bases). The germline V gene has CDR1 MNHEY and CDR2 SVGAGI. The CDR3 covers 15 residues. V dropped 8 bases and J dropped 7 bases, with 23 bases sitting between them. The CDR3 loop is CASGTTAGTIGGYTF. CDR3 bases: TGTGCCAGCGGGACAACAGCAGGCACCATAGGTGGCTACACCTTC.

Written as DNA, the CDR3 is TGTGCCAGTAGTATAGGGACAGGGAGGTTGGATCAGCCCCAGCATTTT. This sequence encodes CASSIGTGRLDQPQHF. V usage is TRBV19 and J usage is TRBJ1-5, with TRBD1 matching over 8 bases. The CDR3 contains 16 residues. V lost 1 base and J lost 5; bases outside the gene matches: 7. Germline-derived CDR1 and CDR2 are LNHDA and SQIVND (reference sequence).

The chain joins TRBV28 to TRBJ1-5; no firm D call. With 6 bases removed from V and 0 bases from J, the gap between germline ends came to 3 bases. The CDR3 length is 12 residues. The germline V gene has CDR1 MDHEN and CDR2 SYDVKM. CDR3 residues: CASRYSNQPQHF. CDR3 bases: TGTGCCAGCAGGTATAGCAATCAGCCCCAGCATTTT.

V is TRBV6-6 and J is TRBJ1-5, with unresolved D. Germline V gene lookup returns CDR1 MNHNY and CDR2 SVGAGI (reference sequence). Between the trimmed V and J ends, which lost 1 base and 2 bases, there was a span of 12 bases. This CDR3 spans 16 amino acids. CDR3 sequence: CASSYFGEVGNQPQHF. The CDR3 nucleotides are TGTGCCAGCAGTTACTTCGGTGAAGTTGGCAATCAGCCCCAGCATTTT.

J is TRBJ1-1 and V is TRBV14, with D perhaps TRBD1 (6 bases). V was trimmed by 1 base and J by 0 bases, leaving 18 bases between them. The V gene's germline CDR1 is SGHDN and CDR2 FVKESK. This CDR3 contains 18 residues. CDR3 sequence: CASSQGGRTVFMNTEAFF. In DNA form, the CDR3 reads TGTGCCAGCAGCCAAGGAGGAAGGACAGTCTTCATGAACACTGAAGCTTTCTTT. Full variable domain (remainder filled in from reference TRBV14 and TRBJ1-1): EAGVTQFPSHSVIEKGQTVTLRCDPISGHDNLYWYRRVMGKEIKFLLHFVKESKQDESGMPNNRFLAERTGGTYSTLKVQPAELEDSGVYFCASSQGGRTVFMNTEAFFGQGTRLTVV.

This clone turned up a few times. The J gene is TRBJ1-2, the V gene TRBV7-8; possible D gene TRBD1, 5 bases. Germline V lookup: CDR1 SGHVS, CDR2 FQNEAQ. Between the trimmed V and J ends, which lost 0 bases and 4 bases, there was a span of 12 bases. The CDR3 spans 15 residues. CDR3 region: CASSLAGQEAYGYTF. In DNA form, the CDR3 reads TGTGCCAGCAGCTTAGCGGGGCAAGAGGCCTATGGCTACACCTTC.

This chain connects TRBV6-6 to TRBJ2-7; D remains unclear. The CDR3 runs 16 residues. V was pared by 0 bases and J by 0 bases, with 12 bases between. Germline-derived CDR1 and CDR2 are MNHNY and SVGAGI (reference sequence). The CDR3 nucleotides read TGTGCCAGCAGTTACTCGAGAGCGTTGAGCTCCTACGAGCAGTACTTC. Protein sequence: CASSYSRALSSYEQYF.

In its sample, this clone was seen once. This chain uses TRBV6-6 with TRBJ2-7; no definite D call. CDR1 and CDR2 (germline): MNHNY, SVGAGI (reference sequence). This CDR3 spans 14 amino acids. The V and J ends lost 2 bases and 7 bases respectively, with 15 bases between them. The DNA of the CDR3 is TGTGCCAGCAGTTACGATAGACGTCCTATTGAGCAGTACTTC. The encoded protein is CASSYDRRPIEQYF.

This clone was detected only once. The chain uses TRBV6-5 and TRBJ1-1; D unclear. The CDR3 extends over 11 amino acids. Germline loops: CDR1 MNHEY, CDR2 SVGAGI. V lost 2 bases, J lost 9 bases, and 7 bases lay in between. CDR3 sequence reads: CASSYGDKAFF. The CDR3 bases are TGTGCCAGCAGTTACGGCGATAAAGCTTTCTTT.

Only a few counts were recorded for this clone. J is TRBJ1-4 and V is TRBV18, with 10 bases matching TRBD1. Unmatched junction bases numbered 1, after V lost 1 base and J lost 8 bases. Germline CDR1 and CDR2: KGHSH and LQKENI. The CDR3 has 14 residues. The CDR3 region has the DNA TGTGCCAGCTCACCACGGACAGGGGGGGAAAAACTGTTTTTT. This gives the protein CASSPRTGGEKLFF.

This rearrangement joins TRBV29-1 to TRBJ1-1; D is perhaps TRBD1 (6 bases). The V end was cut by 6 bases, the J end by 2 bases, with 19 bases between. In germline, CDR1 is SQVTM, CDR2 ANQGSEA. This CDR3 has 15 amino acids. As DNA, the CDR3 is TGCAGCGTGCGAGACATATGGACAGAAAACACTGAAGCTTTCTTT. Protein product: CSVRDIWTENTEAFF. The variable domain in full, completed from reference TRBV29-1 and TRBJ1-1, reads SAVISQKPSRDICQRGTSLTIQCQVDSQVTMMFWYRQQPGQSLTLIATANQGSEATYESGFVIDKFPISRPNLTFSTLTVSNMSPEDSSIYLCSVRDIWTENTEAFFGQGTRLTVV.

This clone was counted only a few times. DNA for the CDR3: TGTGCCAGCAGTTTCTGGACAGGGAGAAAAATAGCCAAAAACATTCAGTACTTC. Translated, it gives CASSFWTGRKIAKNIQYF. The chain carries TRBV28 and TRBJ2-4, with TRBD1 identical over 8 bases. The CDR3 length is 18 residues. Germline V gene data show CDR1 as MDHEN and CDR2 as SYDVKM. V lost 3 bases to trimming and J lost 0 bases; unmatched junction nucleotides: 10.

The V call is TRBV7-2, the J call TRBJ2-2; D possibly matches TRBD1 or TRBD2 (5 bases each). The germline gives CDR1 SGHTA, CDR2 FQGNSA. Trimming stripped 3 bases from V and 8 bases from J, with 16 bases between. CDR3 length: 15 amino acids. The CDR3 protein is CASSFGTNGNGELFF. The CDR3 DNA sequence: TGTGCCAGCAGCTTCGGGACGAACGGGAATGGGGAGCTGTTTTTT.

V gene TRBV30 combines with J gene TRBJ1-2; TRBD1 matches 7 bases. In germline, CDR1 is GTSNPN, CDR2 SVGIG (reference sequence). V lost 1 base and J lost 0; bases outside the gene matches: 5. The CDR3 is 15 residues long. The CDR3 nucleotides read TGTGCCTGGAGTGCTCGGGACAGTCCTAACTATGGCTACACCTTC. Its protein product is CAWSARDSPNYGYTF.

The V and J genes are TRBV2 and TRBJ2-5, with D uncertain. Germline CDR1 and CDR2: SNHLY and FYNNEI. V was clipped by 6 bases and J by 3 bases, with 8 bases between them. The CDR3 extends over 12 amino acids. CDR3: CASRSFKETQYF. Written as DNA, the CDR3 is TGTGCCAGCAGGAGTTTCAAAGAGACCCAGTACTTC.

The CDR3 DNA follows: TGTGCCAGCCCCCCCCCGGGCCCACCCTACGAGCAGTACTTC. It yields the protein CASPPPGPPYEQYF. V is TRBV27 and J is TRBJ2-7; D is undetermined. This CDR3 has 14 residues. Germline V gene data show CDR1 as MNHEY and CDR2 as SMNVEV (reference sequence). V was clipped by 8 bases and J by 2 bases, with 16 bases between them.

This clone was counted a single time. The gene calls are TRBV28 and TRBJ2-1; 10 nucleotides align to TRBD2. CDR1 is MDHEN, CDR2 SYDVKM, per germline. CDR3 length equals 15 residues. Trimming took 8 bases from V and 10 from J; bases not matched to a gene: 14. The CDR3 DNA follows: TGTGCCAGCGGTCCCGGTGGTAGCGGGAGGTCAGAGCAGTTCTTC. This translates into CASGPGGSGRSEQFF.

This clone has a single count. An end of the junction does not agree with germline; a read error may underlie this. The chain links TRBV6-1 to TRBJ1-5; perhaps TRBD1 as D (5 bases). In germline, CDR1 is MNHNS, CDR2 SASEGT. This CDR3 has 15 residues. The CDR3 nucleotides are TGTGCCATCAGTCCAGGACATAATAGCAATCAGCCCCAGCATTTT. Translating gives CAISPGHNSNQPQHF.

The J gene is TRBJ1-2, the V gene TRBV27; the D is unclear. This CDR3 has 13 residues. Per germline, CDR1 MNHEY and CDR2 SMNVEV (reference sequence). Trimming shortened V by 3 bases and J by 5 bases, and 10 bases separated the two germline ends. CDR3 region: CASSFKGGYGYTF. CDR3 DNA: TGTGCCAGCAGTTTCAAGGGTGGTTATGGCTACACCTTC.

The CDR3 sequence: CASSEALLDSQETQYF. The DNA of the CDR3 is TGTGCCAGCAGTGAAGCCCTTCTTGACAGTCAAGAGACCCAGTACTTC. V is TRBV2 and J is TRBJ2-5; TRBD1 is a possible D gene (5 bases). V lost 0 bases and J 2 bases, leaving 13 bases between the germline ends. Germline CDR1 reads SNHLY; CDR2 reads FYNNEI. The CDR3 is 16 amino acids.

The rearrangement links TRBV5-1 to TRBJ1-1; D might be TRBD1 (6 bases). CDR3 length: 14 amino acids. Germline V gene lookup returns CDR1 SGHRS and CDR2 YFSETQ. The V end lost 4 bases, the J end lost 0 bases, and 10 bases lay between the germline ends. The CDR3 is CASSLGTLNTEAFF. The CDR3 DNA reads TGCGCCAGCAGCCTCGGGACATTGAACACTGAAGCTTTCTTT.